Listed here are 32 T cell receptor beta chains from one sample, sequenced in a study of OX40 agonist ivuxolimab in advanced cancers. The assay was immunoSEQ multiplex PCR, and TCRdb's table has in-frame clones only and misses some. The sample records about 43,000 clones, 70% to 90% being singletons. The sample here was CD4+ or CD8+ T cells sorted from blood, taken in a trial of the OX40 agonist ivuxolimab. Receptor source: an adult with an advanced solid tumor such as melanoma, head and neck, liver or kidney cancer.

This chain joins TRBV4-2 and TRBJ2-5; a possible D gene is TRBD1 (5 bases). The length of the CDR3 is 15 residues. Germline CDR1 is LGHNA and CDR2 is YNFKEQ. V shed 0 bases and J shed 1 base, with 9 bases lying between them. For the CDR3, the DNA is TGTGCCAGCAGCCAAGATCAGGGTTTCCAAGAGACCCAGTACTTC. Protein: CASSQDQGFQETQYF.

This chain joins TRBV5-6 and TRBJ2-1; TRBD2 agrees at 8 bases. CDR3 length: 15 residues. Trimming removed 4 bases from V and 7 bases from J; junction bases left unmatched: 10. From germline, CDR1 is SGHDT and CDR2 YYEEEE. The CDR3 protein is CASSLGGGLWNEQFF. The CDR3 region has the DNA TGTGCCAGCAGCCTGGGCGGGGGGCTCTGGAATGAGCAGTTCTTC. Full variable domain (missing parts from reference TRBV5-6 and TRBJ2-1): DAGVTQSPTHLIKTRGQQVTLRCSPKSGHDTVSWYQQALGQGPQFIFQYYEEEERQRGNFPDRFSGHQFPNYSSELNVNALLLGDSALYLCASSLGGGLWNEQFFGPGTRLTVL.

The gene calls are TRBV4-3 and TRBJ2-4, with D maybe TRBD2 (7 bases). The CDR3 length is 22 residues. Germline CDR1 LGHNA, CDR2 YSLEER. The V end was cut by 5 bases, the J end by 0 bases, with 32 bases between. This chain's CDR3 is CASSFPMGGRRDFILAKNIQYF. CDR3 DNA sequence: TGCGCCAGCAGCTTCCCGATGGGGGGGCGGAGAGACTTCATACTAGCCAAAAACATTCAGTACTTC.

The V gene is TRBV11-2, the J gene TRBJ2-1; no firm D call. This CDR3 spans 15 amino acids. Trimming removed 0 bases from V and 10 bases from J, with 16 bases in between. The V gene's germline CDR1 is SGHAT and CDR2 FQNNGV. The CDR3 DNA is TGTGCCAGCAGCTTAGATTTTAGGTCTTCCCTGGAGCAGTTCTTC. Translating it yields CASSLDFRSSLEQFF. The complete variable domain, with remaining parts taken from reference TRBV11-2 and TRBJ2-1, reads EAGVAQSPRYKIIEKRQSVAFWCNPISGHATLYWYQQILGQGPKLLIQFQNNGVVDDSQLPKDRFSAERLKGVDSTLKIQPAKLEDSAVYLCASSLDFRSSLEQFFGPGTRLTVL.

The chain employs TRBV5-1 and TRBJ2-7; D ambiguous. From germline, CDR1 is SGHRS and CDR2 YFSETQ. V was pared by 4 bases and J by 4 bases, with 15 bases between. The CDR3 extends over 14 amino acids. The CDR3 DNA reads TGCGCCAGCAGCACCGAAGGTATGGAGTACGAGCAGTACTTC. Translation gives CASSTEGMEYEQYF.

This clone was seen only a few times. J is TRBJ2-2 and V is TRBV19; a possible D gene is TRBD2 (5 bases). Per the germline V gene, CDR1 is LNHDA and CDR2 is SQIVND (reference sequence). V was clipped by 1 base and J by 8 bases, with 5 bases between them. This CDR3 is built from 12 residues. In nucleotides, the CDR3 is TGTGCCAGTAGTATAGCGGGGGGGGAGCTGTTTTTT. It encodes CASSIAGGELFF. Combining the CDR3 with reference TRBV19 and TRBJ2-2 gives the whole variable domain DGGITQSPKYLFRKEGQNVTLSCEQNLNHDAMYWYRQDPGQGLRLIYYSQIVNDFQKGDIAEGYSVSREKKESFPLTVTSAQKNPTAFYLCASSIAGGELFFGEGSRLTVL.

The V gene is TRBV9, the J gene TRBJ2-3, with TRBD2 identical over 8 bases. Trimming took 3 bases from V and 3 from J; bases not matched to a gene: 3. From germline, CDR1 is SGDLS and CDR2 YYNGEE. The CDR3 is 14 amino acids. This CDR3 reads CASSAGRETDTQYF. The CDR3 bases are TGTGCCAGCAGCGCCGGGAGGGAGACAGATACGCAGTATTTT.

The V and J genes are TRBV28 and TRBJ2-3, with D possibly being TRBD1 (5 bases). V was pared by 10 bases and J by 2 bases, with 19 bases between. Germline V gene sequence: CDR1 MDHEN, CDR2 SYDVKM. CDR3 length equals 15 residues. CDR3 coding DNA: TGTGCCACCGGAGATGTCCAGGGTGTCACAGATACGCAGTATTTT. It encodes CATGDVQGVTDTQYF. The variable domain in full, with the rest retrieved from reference TRBV28 and TRBJ2-3, is DVKVTQSSRYLVKRTGEKVFLECVQDMDHENMFWYRQDPGLGLRLIYFSYDVKMKEKGDIPEGYSVSREKKERFSLILESASTNQTSMYLCATGDVQGVTDTQYFGPGTRLTVL.

The CDR3 region has the DNA TGTGCCAGCAGCTACCACACCAGGGGTCTTGCGACCGGGGAGCTGTTTTTT. It is translated as CASSYHTRGLATGELFF. The chain uses TRBV7-8 and TRBJ2-2; tentative D call: TRBD1 (6 bases). V was cut by 4 bases and J by 5 bases, with 20 bases left in between. Germline V gene data show CDR1 as SGHVS and CDR2 as FQNEAQ. The CDR3 is made up of 17 amino acids.

This clone was detected once. The chain links TRBV5-4 to TRBJ2-7; 7 positions match TRBD1. This CDR3 is 13 amino acids long. Trimming cost V 4 bases and J 6 bases; bases outside gene matches: 7. CDR1 is SGHNT, CDR2 YYREEE, per germline (reference sequence). CDR3 residues: CASSDGTAGEQYV. The DNA for the CDR3 is TGTGCCAGCAGCGATGGGACAGCCGGCGAGCAGTACGTC.

This sequence joins TRBV7-8 and TRBJ2-7; D possibly matches TRBD1 or TRBD2 (6 bases each). The CDR3 spans 15 residues. Per the germline V gene, CDR1 is SGHVS and CDR2 is FQNEAQ. V lost 1 base to trimming and J lost 0 bases, with 10 bases between them. The CDR3, as DNA: TGTGCCAGCAGCTTAGGAGGGGGGCACTCCTACGAGCAGTACGTC. It specifies CASSLGGGHSYEQYV.

The gene calls are TRBV7-2 and TRBJ2-7; D not resolved. Deletions cut 2 bases from V and 0 bases from J, with 8 bases between. The germline V gene encodes CDR1 SGHTA and CDR2 FQGNSA. The CDR3 is 14 residues long. CDR3 protein: CASSLMGSSYEQYF. The CDR3 DNA is TGTGCCAGCAGCTTAATGGGCAGCTCCTACGAGCAGTACTTC.

This clone showed up just once. The V call is TRBV4-1, the J call TRBJ2-5; 10 positions match TRBD2. The CDR3 totals 17 residues. V was clipped by 1 base and J by 1 base; unmatched bases: 6. From germline, CDR1 is MGHRA and CDR2 YSYEKL. The CDR3 is CASSQAGSGGPQETQYF. CDR3 coding DNA: TGCGCCAGCAGCCAAGCGGGTAGCGGGGGGCCCCAAGAGACCCAGTACTTC.

The chain links TRBV11-2 to TRBJ2-1; unclear D gene. Trimming pared 0 bases from V and 6 bases from J, leaving 12 bases between. Looked up from germline, CDR1 is SGHAT and CDR2 is FQNNGV. The CDR3 contains 15 residues. The CDR3 protein is CASSLEASYFNEQFF. As DNA, the CDR3 is TGTGCCAGCAGCTTAGAAGCGTCTTACTTCAATGAGCAGTTCTTC.

The rearrangement joins TRBV7-4 to TRBJ2-7; TRBD1 matches at 8 bases. The CDR3 consists of 15 residues. J was trimmed by 5 bases and V by 3 bases; bases with no gene match: 9. The V gene's germline CDR1 is SGHVT and CDR2 SQSDAQ. CDR3: CASSFSTGGMHEQYF. For the CDR3, the DNA is TGTGCCAGCAGCTTTAGTACAGGGGGGATGCACGAGCAGTACTTC.

The chain joins TRBV6-4 to TRBJ1-5, with 9 bases that match TRBD1. From germline, CDR1 is MRHNA and CDR2 SNTAGT. V gave up 4 bases and J gave up 4 bases; unmatched junction bases: 2. The CDR3 is 14 residues long. CDR3 sequence: CASSGGTGNQPQHF. In DNA, the CDR3 is TGTGCCAGCAGTGGCGGGACAGGGAATCAGCCCCAGCATTTT.

The chain carries TRBV5-1 and TRBJ2-5; 7 bases agree with TRBD1. J gave up 5 bases and V 0 bases, and 4 bases lay outside the gene matches. This CDR3 has 14 residues. The germline gives CDR1 SGHRS, CDR2 YFSETQ. CDR3 coding DNA: TGCGCCAGCAGCTTGGGGGAAGGGGGCGAGACCCAGTACTTC. This translates into CASSLGEGGETQYF. The whole variable domain, filled in from reference TRBV5-1 and TRBJ2-5, reads KAGVTQTPRYLIKTRGQQVTLSCSPISGHRSVSWYQQTPGQGLQFLFEYFSETQRNKGNFPGRFSGRQFSNSRSEMNVSTLELGDSALYLCASSLGEGGETQYFGPGTRLLVL.

The chain joins TRBV5-5 to TRBJ2-7; D not certain. Germline V gene lookup returns CDR1 SGHKS and CDR2 YYEKEE (reference sequence). The CDR3 consists of 13 residues. V dropped 3 bases and J dropped 2 bases, with 9 bases sitting between them. The CDR3 region is CASSSTGAYEQYV. The CDR3 DNA sequence: TGTGCCAGCAGCTCGACTGGAGCCTACGAGCAGTACGTC.

The CDR3 nucleotides are TGCGCCAGCAGCCAAGATCGCCTAGCGGGTACCTCCTACGAGCAGTACTTC. Protein product: CASSQDRLAGTSYEQYF. V gene TRBV4-1 combines with J gene TRBJ2-7, with 8 bases lining up with TRBD2. This CDR3 comprises 17 residues. The J segment lost 0 bases and the V segment lost 0 bases, leaving 7 bases of the junction unmatched. CDR1 is MGHRA and CDR2 is YSYEKL in the germline V gene.

The rearrangement joins TRBV19 to TRBJ2-5; the match to TRBD1 covers 10 bases. Germline assignment: CDR1 LNHDA and CDR2 SQIVND (reference sequence). Losses at the gene ends were 5 bases for V and 1 base for J; bases not matched to a gene: 7. The CDR3 length is 16 residues. The CDR3 DNA reads as TGTGCCAGTAGTCCGATGACAGGGGGCCTCCAAGAGACCCAGTACTTC. Its translation is CASSPMTGGLQETQYF.

This clone was observed a single time. The chain combines TRBV21-1 with TRBJ2-5. TRBV21-1 is designated a pseudogene. CDR3 size: 12 residues. Here the CDR3 DNA reads TGTGCCAGCAGCGCCATAAAGGAGACCCAGTACTTC. It yields the protein CASSAIKETQYF.

The V and J genes are TRBV4-1 and TRBJ2-7, with TRBD1 matching 7 bases. This CDR3 has 13 amino acids. The V gene's germline CDR1 is MGHRA and CDR2 YSYEKL. J lost 5 bases, V lost 6 bases, and 7 bases had no gene match. This CDR3 is CASSADRANEQYF. The DNA of the CDR3 is TGCGCCAGCAGTGCCGACAGGGCAAACGAGCAGTACTTC.

The CDR3 DNA reads as TGTGCCAGCAGCTGGACTAGCGGGGGAAAATGGAGCTACGAGCAGTACTTC. Its translation: CASSWTSGGKWSYEQYF. This chain links TRBV5-5 with TRBJ2-7; 13 bases line up with TRBD2. V was clipped by 3 bases and J by 3 bases; unmatched bases: 9. In germline, CDR1 is SGHKS, CDR2 YYEKEE (reference sequence). The CDR3 is 17 residues long.

The chain employs TRBV5-5 and TRBJ1-1, with 7 nucleotides matching TRBD1. The CDR3 is 15 residues long. Germline V gives CDR1 SGHKS, CDR2 YYEKEE (reference sequence). The V gene end was trimmed by 2 bases and the J gene end by 3 bases; junction bases not matched to a gene: 7. CDR3 nucleotide sequence: TGTGCCAGCAGCTTTGAGGGGGCCGGGTACACTGAAGCTTTCTTT. This codes for CASSFEGAGYTEAFF.

V gene TRBV19 combines with J gene TRBJ1-1, with TRBD1 matching over 7 bases. CDR1 and CDR2 (germline): LNHDA, SQIVND (reference sequence). The V gene end was trimmed by 5 bases and the J gene end by 4 bases; junction bases not matched to a gene: 10. The CDR3 consists of 15 residues. The CDR3 region is CASSPADRIFTEAFF. CDR3 sequence (DNA): TGTGCCAGTAGTCCAGCGGACAGGATTTTCACTGAAGCTTTCTTT. The variable domain in full, with the rest retrieved from reference TRBV19 and TRBJ1-1, is DGGITQSPKYLFRKEGQNVTLSCEQNLNHDAMYWYRQDPGQGLRLIYYSQIVNDFQKGDIAEGYSVSREKKESFPLTVTSAQKNPTAFYLCASSPADRIFTEAFFGQGTRLTVV.

This chain joins TRBV15 and TRBJ1-3; D not certain. Trimming left V 0 bases short and J 4 bases short, with 10 bases between. The CDR3 extends over 15 amino acids. Germline CDR1 and CDR2: LNHNV and YYDKDF (reference sequence). CDR3 DNA: TGTGCCACCAGCAGAGATTCCGGTGGGGGAAACACCATATATTTT. Its translation: CATSRDSGGGNTIYF.

V and J are TRBV7-4 and TRBJ2-7, with 7 bases identical to TRBD1. The CDR3 covers 14 residues. Germline V gene lookup returns CDR1 SGHVT and CDR2 SQSDAQ. V lost 5 bases to trimming and J lost 5 bases; unmatched junction nucleotides: 9. Written as DNA, the CDR3 is TGTGCCAGCAGCCTCGCCCGACAGGGCCACGAGCAGTACTTC. Translation gives CASSLARQGHEQYF.

This clone was counted only a few times. V and J are TRBV6-1 and TRBJ1-1; D is unresolved. V lost 6 bases and J 4 bases, leaving 6 bases between the germline ends. The CDR3 contains 11 residues. Germline CDR1 is MNHNS and CDR2 is SASEGT. CDR3 sequence reads: CASREITEAFF. DNA of the CDR3: TGTGCCAGCAGGGAGATCACTGAAGCTTTCTTT.

This rearrangement joins TRBV4-1 to TRBJ2-7; perhaps D is TRBD1 or TRBD2 (5 bases each). CDR1 is MGHRA, CDR2 YSYEKL, per germline. V gave up 3 bases and J gave up 4 bases, with 19 bases separating them. This CDR3 has 16 residues. The CDR3 reads CASSHSWDGGGYEQYF. CDR3 nucleotide sequence: TGCGCCAGCAGCCACAGCTGGGACGGAGGAGGATACGAGCAGTACTTC.

This clone appeared once. The chain joins TRBV9 to TRBJ2-2; D ambiguous. This CDR3 has 12 residues. Germline-derived CDR1 and CDR2 are SGDLS and YYNGEE. The V gene lost 6 bases and the J gene lost 3 bases, with 6 bases spanning the gap. The CDR3 here is CASTSYTGELFF. CDR3 DNA: TGTGCCAGCACCAGCTACACCGGGGAGCTGTTTTTT. The whole variable domain, filled in from reference TRBV9 and TRBJ2-2, reads DSGVTQTPKHLITATGQRVTLRCSPRSGDLSVYWYQQSLDQGLQFLIQYYNGEERAKGNILERFSAQQFPDLHSELNLSSLELGDSALYFCASTSYTGELFFGEGSRLTVL.

The chain carries TRBV5-8 and TRBJ1-1; 7 bases are shared with TRBD1. With V trimmed by 7 bases and J by 3 bases, 18 bases remained unmatched. The V gene's germline CDR1 is SGHTS and CDR2 YDEGEE. The CDR3 extends over 17 amino acids. CDR3 sequence: CASPGQRLRVKDTEAFF. CDR3 DNA: TGTGCCAGCCCGGGACAGCGGTTGAGGGTGAAGGACACTGAAGCTTTCTTT.

The rearrangement links TRBV19 to TRBJ2-1, with unresolved D. This CDR3 comprises 15 residues. The ends were cut back, 2 bases at V and 5 bases at J, with 13 bases in the middle. Per germline, CDR1 LNHDA and CDR2 SQIVND (reference sequence). In DNA, the CDR3 is TGTGCCAGTAGTATATCGAGAACGTGGGACAATGAGCAGTTCTTC. This codes for CASSISRTWDNEQFF.